The source of this T cell receptor (beta chain) is a study of blood T cell repertoires in COVID-19. In the study overall: PBMCs, B-cell-depleted T cells, or T cells were the source of the cDNA or gDNA that made up the material.

Between the trimmed V and J ends, which lost 3 bases and 3 bases, there was a span of 14 bases. This CDR3 is 15 amino acids long. Germline CDR1 reads KGHSH; CDR2 reads LQKENI. The data were produced by immunoSEQ multiplex PCR, yet TCRdb's version contains in-frame clones alone and is incomplete. The data contain approximately 210,000 clones, 84% of them seen just once; the ten biggest clones take up under 10%. The sequence was obtained from a woman at least 80 years old with COVID-19, enrolled during active disease. V gene TRBV18 combines with J gene TRBJ2-5; the D gene is possibly TRBD1 (8 bases). The sample comprised peripheral blood. CDR3 region: CASSPRTGREETQYF. The CDR3 DNA is TGTGCCAGCTCACCCAGGACAGGGAGGGAAGAGACCCAGTACTTC. Drawing the rest from reference TRBV18 and TRBJ2-5, the complete variable domain is NAGVMQNPRHLVRRRGQEARLRCSPMKGHSHVYWYRQLPEEGLKFMVYLQKENIIDESGMPKERFSAEFPKEGPSILRIQQVVRGDSAAYFCASSPRTGREETQYFGPGTRLLVL.